Below are 14 T cell receptor beta chains sequenced from a single sample in a study of cytomegalovirus exposure and HLA in healthy donors. Clones were read by immunoSEQ multiplex PCR, and TCRdb kept only the in-frame ones, dropping some. The sample lists about 110,000 clones; 88% were seen once. Sequenced: PBMCs. The receptors were gathered from a woman aged 18-29 years in good health and CMV-seronegative.

The rearrangement joins TRBV5-6 to TRBJ1-4; a possible D gene is TRBD1 (5 bases). The CDR3 loop spans 15 amino acids. V gave up 1 base and J gave up 1 base, with 8 bases separating them. Germline-derived CDR1 and CDR2 are SGHDT and YYEEEE. CDR3 DNA sequence: TGTGCCAGCAGCTTGTGGGGGGGAACTAATGAAAAACTGTTTTTT. It is translated as CASSLWGGTNEKLFF.

The table lists this clone with a count of one. The CDR3 nucleotides read TGTGCTAGTGGTTTGGTATTGGGCGGGAGTCAGACTGAGCAGTTCTTC. Its translation: CASGLVLGGSQTEQFF. This chain connects TRBV12-5 to TRBJ2-1, with 7 bases that match TRBD2. V was clipped by 0 bases and J by 9 bases; unmatched bases: 11. From germline, CDR1 is LGHNT and CDR2 FRNRAP. The CDR3 extends over 16 amino acids.

This clone occurred a few times. The V gene is TRBV5-1, the J gene TRBJ2-7; 8 nucleotides align to TRBD1. From germline, CDR1 is SGHRS and CDR2 YFSETQ. The CDR3 spans 14 residues. V lost 7 bases to trimming and J lost 1 base; unmatched junction nucleotides: 7. The CDR3: CASRQGAPSYEQYF. The CDR3 DNA is TGCGCCAGCCGCCAGGGGGCACCATCCTACGAGCAGTACTTC.

The V gene is TRBV6-5, the J gene TRBJ1-2, with 9 bases that match TRBD1. Germline values: CDR1 MNHEY, CDR2 SVGAGI. Trimming at V came to 6 bases and at J to 2 bases, leaving 10 bases not matched to a gene. CDR3 length: 16 amino acids. CDR3 residues: CASRYPSGTGNYGYTF. DNA of the CDR3: TGTGCCAGCAGATACCCGTCGGGGACAGGGAACTATGGCTACACCTTC.

This chain uses TRBV4-2 with TRBJ1-3; D is uncertain. The CDR3 loop spans 16 amino acids. Germline-derived CDR1 and CDR2 are LGHNA and YNFKEQ. V lost 1 base and J 0 bases, leaving 10 bases between the germline ends. The CDR3 here is CASSQVATGSGNTIYF. In DNA, the CDR3 is TGTGCCAGCAGCCAAGTTGCGACTGGCTCTGGAAACACCATATATTTT.

The chain is built from TRBV28 and TRBJ1-3; D ambiguous. In germline, CDR1 is MDHEN, CDR2 SYDVKM. V shed 6 bases and J shed 2 bases, with 14 bases lying between them. The CDR3 runs 15 residues. The CDR3 loop reads CASRLATATGNTIYF. CDR3 DNA: TGTGCCAGCAGATTGGCAACAGCCACTGGAAACACCATATATTTT.

The chain links TRBV27 to TRBJ2-1, with 8 bases aligning to TRBD1. This CDR3 region has 15 residues. Germline assignment: CDR1 MNHEY and CDR2 SMNVEV (reference sequence). J lost 7 bases, V lost 2 bases, and 7 bases had no gene match. The CDR3 reads CASSLIGTGPNEQFF. CDR3 DNA: TGTGCCAGCAGTTTAATCGGGACAGGACCGAATGAGCAGTTCTTC.

This clone was seen a few times. V is TRBV6-1 and J is TRBJ2-2, with TRBD2 identical over 9 bases. The CDR3 has 14 residues. The ends lost 7 bases at V and 3 bases at J; junction bases unmatched: 3. Germline V gives CDR1 MNHNS, CDR2 SASEGT. CDR3 DNA sequence: TGTGCCAGCATGGCTAGCGGGGACACCGGGGAGCTGTTTTTT. It specifies CASMASGDTGELFF.

The chain combines TRBV30 with TRBJ2-5; a possible D gene is TRBD1 (7 bases). The germline V and J ends were trimmed by 0 bases and 2 bases, with 16 bases remaining between them. Germline V gene data show CDR1 as GTSNPN and CDR2 as SVGIG (reference sequence). CDR3 size: 16 residues. CDR3 in amino acids: CAWSVGAGGLQETQYF. DNA of the CDR3: TGTGCCTGGAGTGTAGGGGCAGGGGGGCTTCAAGAGACCCAGTACTTC. The complete variable domain, with remaining parts taken from reference TRBV30 and TRBJ2-5, reads SQTIHQWPATLVQPVGSPLSLECTVEGTSNPNLYWYRQAAGRGLQLLFYSVGIGQISSEVPQNLSASRPQDRQFILSSKKLLLSDSGFYLCAWSVGAGGLQETQYFGPGTRLLVL.

This rearrangement joins TRBV5-1 to TRBJ1-2; D may be TRBD1 (6 bases). The CDR3 is 15 residues long. Trimming took off 1 base at V and 6 bases at J, with 16 bases between the two ends. Germline assignment: CDR1 SGHRS and CDR2 YFSETQ. The CDR3 reads CASSLSRGPVDGYTF. CDR3 in DNA: TGCGCCAGCAGCTTGTCCAGGGGCCCTGTTGATGGCTACACCTTC.

V gene TRBV9 combines with J gene TRBJ2-3; D possibly corresponds to TRBD1 (5 bases). This CDR3 region has 14 residues. V dropped 0 bases and J dropped 6 bases, with 11 bases sitting between them. Germline CDR1 reads SGDLS; CDR2 reads YYNGEE. The CDR3 region is CASSVVARVDTQYF. The CDR3 region has the DNA TGTGCCAGCAGCGTAGTCGCCAGGGTGGATACGCAGTATTTT.

This chain connects TRBV9 to TRBJ2-2; D may be TRBD2 (5 bases). Trimming removed 5 bases at V and 6 bases at J, with 17 bases between. Germline V gene data show CDR1 as SGDLS and CDR2 as YYNGEE. The CDR3 is made up of 15 amino acids. The CDR3 is CASRATGRTSGELFF. In nucleotides, the CDR3 is TGTGCCAGCAGGGCAACGGGGAGAACTTCCGGGGAGCTGTTTTTT.

V gene TRBV28 combines with J gene TRBJ2-7, with 10 bases aligning to TRBD2. V was clipped by 5 bases and J by 0 bases; unmatched bases: 4. Per germline, CDR1 MDHEN and CDR2 SYDVKM. The length of the CDR3 is 15 residues. CDR3 amino acids: CASSGGLAASYEQYF. Here the CDR3 DNA reads TGTGCCAGCAGTGGCGGACTAGCGGCCTCCTACGAGCAGTACTTC.

The chain uses TRBV19 and TRBJ1-2; tentatively, D is TRBD1 (6 bases). Germline loops: CDR1 LNHDA, CDR2 SQIVND (reference sequence). Trimming shortened V by 5 bases and J by 4 bases, and 11 bases separated the two germline ends. The CDR3 length is 13 residues. This CDR3 reads CASSSWTAYGYTF. For the CDR3, the DNA is TGTGCCAGTAGTTCATGGACAGCCTATGGCTACACCTTC. Filled out from reference TRBV19 and TRBJ1-2, the complete variable domain reads DGGITQSPKYLFRKEGQNVTLSCEQNLNHDAMYWYRQDPGQGLRLIYYSQIVNDFQKGDIAEGYSVSREKKESFPLTVTSAQKNPTAFYLCASSSWTAYGYTFGSGTRLTVV.